This TCR beta chain stems from a study of cytomegalovirus exposure and HLA in healthy donors. Overall study results and limits: The classifier was said to identify cytomegalovirus status with high specificity and sensitivity.

PCR used 60 Vbeta primers and 13 Jbeta primers. The data were produced by immunoSEQ multiplex PCR, yet TCRdb's version contains in-frame clones alone and is incomplete. The data contain around 140,000 clones, around 80% of them seen just once; the ten biggest clones take up roughly 9.9%. In the case of this clone: Its antigen is still unknown.

CDR1 SQVTM and CDR2 ANQGSEA come from the germline V gene. CDR3 length: 12 amino acids. Unmatched junction bases numbered 4, after V lost 7 bases and J lost 4 bases. V gene TRBV29-1 combines with J gene TRBJ2-7; 10 nucleotides line up with TRBD1. The clonotype originates from a woman aged 60-75 years in good health and CMV-seropositive. Sequencing input: PBMCs. CDR3 DNA sequence: TGCAGCGGGGGACAGGGGAAGTACGAGCAGTACTTC. It translates to CSGGQGKYEQYF.